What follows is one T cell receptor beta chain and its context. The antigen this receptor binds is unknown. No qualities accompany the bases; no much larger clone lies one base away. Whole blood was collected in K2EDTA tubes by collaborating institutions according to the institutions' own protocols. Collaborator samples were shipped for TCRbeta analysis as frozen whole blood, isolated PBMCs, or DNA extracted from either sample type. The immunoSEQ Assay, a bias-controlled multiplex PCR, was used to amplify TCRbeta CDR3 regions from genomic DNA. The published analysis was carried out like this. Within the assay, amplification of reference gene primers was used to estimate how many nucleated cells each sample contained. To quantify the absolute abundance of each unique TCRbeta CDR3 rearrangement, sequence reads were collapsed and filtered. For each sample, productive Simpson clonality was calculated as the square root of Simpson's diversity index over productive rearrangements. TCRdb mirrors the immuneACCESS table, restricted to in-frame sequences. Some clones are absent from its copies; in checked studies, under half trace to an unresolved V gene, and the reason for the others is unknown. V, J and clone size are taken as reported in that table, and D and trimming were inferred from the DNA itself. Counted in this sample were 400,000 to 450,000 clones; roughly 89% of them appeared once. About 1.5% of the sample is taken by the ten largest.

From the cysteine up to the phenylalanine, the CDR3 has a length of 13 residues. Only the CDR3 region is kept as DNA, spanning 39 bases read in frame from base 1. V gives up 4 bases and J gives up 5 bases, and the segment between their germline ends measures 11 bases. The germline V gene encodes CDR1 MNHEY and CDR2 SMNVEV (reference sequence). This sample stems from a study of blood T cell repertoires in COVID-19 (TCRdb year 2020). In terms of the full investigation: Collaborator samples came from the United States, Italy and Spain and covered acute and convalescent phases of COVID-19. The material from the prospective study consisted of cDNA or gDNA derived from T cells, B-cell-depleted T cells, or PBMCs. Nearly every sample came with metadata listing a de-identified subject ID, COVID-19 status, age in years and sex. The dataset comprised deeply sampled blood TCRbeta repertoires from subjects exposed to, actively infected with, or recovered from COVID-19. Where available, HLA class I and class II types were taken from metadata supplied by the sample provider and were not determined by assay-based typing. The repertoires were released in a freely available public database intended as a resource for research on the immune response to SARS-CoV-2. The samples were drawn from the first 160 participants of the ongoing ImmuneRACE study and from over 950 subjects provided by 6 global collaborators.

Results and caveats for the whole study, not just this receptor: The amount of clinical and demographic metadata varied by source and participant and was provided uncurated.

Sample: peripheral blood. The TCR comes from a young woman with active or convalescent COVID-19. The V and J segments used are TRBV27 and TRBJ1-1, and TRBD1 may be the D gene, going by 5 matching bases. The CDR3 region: CASSWSGWTEAFF. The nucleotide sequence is TGTGCCAGCAGTTGGTCAGGGTGGACTGAAGCTTTCTTT.